The rows below give T cell receptor beta chains drawn from one sample of a study of radiation and T cells in renal cell carcinoma. Using immunoSEQ multiplex PCR, the repertoire was profiled, and TCRdb retains in-frame clones only, with some absent. The data contain around 45,000 clones, 82% of them singletons. This specimen was blood, taken from a patient whose treatment included radiotherapy and nephrectomy. The receptors come from a woman in her 70s with renal cell carcinoma. Both conserved end residues are part of each CDR3. The D gene is left open where the match is weak. The size of a clone is reported for some rows only, either as once, few or many, or as a class for expanded clones.

clone_size: NA
j_call: TRBJ1-4
v_call: TRBV4-1
d_call: NA
cdr3_aa: CASSQVEEKLFF
cdr3_nt: TGCGCCAGCAGCCAAGTTGAGGAAAAACTGTTTTTT

clone_size: NA
j_call: TRBJ2-2
v_call: TRBV27
d_call: NA
cdr3_aa: CASSLSRTGELFF
cdr3_nt: TGTGCCAGCAGTTTATCGAGAACCGGGGAGCTGTTTTTT

clone_size: NA
j_call: TRBJ1-4
v_call: TRBV19
d_call: TRBD1
cdr3_aa: CASSDRGANEKLFF
cdr3_nt: TGTGCCAGTAGCGACAGGGGGGCTAATGAAAAACTGTTTTTT

clone_size: NA
j_call: TRBJ2-1
v_call: TRBV30
d_call: TRBD2
cdr3_aa: CAWNGLAGSPIF
cdr3_nt: TGTGCCTGGAACGGACTAGCGGGGAGCCCGATCTTC

clone_size: NA
j_call: TRBJ2-7
v_call: TRBV16
d_call: NA
cdr3_aa: CASTHNSEASLYEQYF
cdr3_nt: TGTGCCAGCACCCACAATTCGGAGGCCTCCCTCTACGAGCAGTACTTC

clone_size: NA
j_call: TRBJ2-7
v_call: TRBV4-1
d_call: TRBD2
cdr3_aa: CASSQALTSGAFSYEQYF
cdr3_nt: TGCGCCAGCAGCCAAGCTTTGACTAGCGGGGCCTTTTCCTACGAGCAGTACTTC

clone_size: NA
j_call: TRBJ2-7
v_call: TRBV5-4
d_call: NA
cdr3_aa: CASSSPNPSRVKKSYEQYF
cdr3_nt: TGTGCCAGCAGCTCCCCAAACCCCTCCCGAGTCAAAAAGTCCTACGAGCAGTACTTC

clone_size: NA
j_call: TRBJ2-5
v_call: TRBV7-2
d_call: NA
cdr3_aa: CASSLGQESSTQYF
cdr3_nt: TGTGCCAGCAGCTTAGGACAGGAGTCTTCGACCCAGTACTTC

clone_size: NA
j_call: TRBJ2-2
v_call: TRBV27
d_call: TRBD2
cdr3_aa: CASSLSLVAGGSNTGELFF
cdr3_nt: TGTGCCAGCAGTTTATCGTTGGTAGCGGGGGGATCGAACACCGGGGAGCTGTTTTTT

clone_size: NA
j_call: TRBJ2-3
v_call: TRBV5-1
d_call: NA
cdr3_aa: CASSGPSGDTQYF
cdr3_nt: TGCGCCAGCAGCGGCCCCAGCGGAGATACGCAGTATTTT

clone_size: NA
j_call: TRBJ2-5
v_call: TRBV4-2
d_call: NA
cdr3_aa: CASSQSRETQYF
cdr3_nt: TGTGCCAGCAGCCAGTCCCGAGAGACCCAGTACTTC

clone_size: NA
j_call: TRBJ2-3
v_call: TRBV7-3
d_call: NA
cdr3_aa: CASSYGGGNTDTQYF
cdr3_nt: TGTGCCAGCAGCTACGGCGGCGGGAACACAGATACGCAGTATTTT

clone_size: few
j_call: TRBJ2-5
v_call: TRBV4-2
d_call: NA
cdr3_aa: CASSQERGLYQETQYF
cdr3_nt: TGTGCCAGCAGCCAAGAGCGGGGACTGTACCAAGAGACCCAGTACTTC

clone_size: once
j_call: TRBJ2-7
v_call: TRBV2
d_call: NA
cdr3_aa: CASSRPAGNYEQYF
cdr3_nt: TGTGCCAGCAGTCGCCCAGCGGGTAACTACGAGCAGTACTTC

clone_size: NA
j_call: TRBJ2-1
v_call: TRBV19
d_call: TRBD2
cdr3_aa: CASSGTSGGYLGNEQFF
cdr3_nt: TGTGCCAGTAGTGGAACTAGCGGGGGCTATCTGGGGAATGAGCAGTTCTTC

clone_size: many
j_call: TRBJ1-2
v_call: TRBV2
d_call: NA
cdr3_aa: CASSSYQGNYGYTF
cdr3_nt: TGTGCCAGCAGTTCGTACCAGGGTAACTATGGCTACACCTTC